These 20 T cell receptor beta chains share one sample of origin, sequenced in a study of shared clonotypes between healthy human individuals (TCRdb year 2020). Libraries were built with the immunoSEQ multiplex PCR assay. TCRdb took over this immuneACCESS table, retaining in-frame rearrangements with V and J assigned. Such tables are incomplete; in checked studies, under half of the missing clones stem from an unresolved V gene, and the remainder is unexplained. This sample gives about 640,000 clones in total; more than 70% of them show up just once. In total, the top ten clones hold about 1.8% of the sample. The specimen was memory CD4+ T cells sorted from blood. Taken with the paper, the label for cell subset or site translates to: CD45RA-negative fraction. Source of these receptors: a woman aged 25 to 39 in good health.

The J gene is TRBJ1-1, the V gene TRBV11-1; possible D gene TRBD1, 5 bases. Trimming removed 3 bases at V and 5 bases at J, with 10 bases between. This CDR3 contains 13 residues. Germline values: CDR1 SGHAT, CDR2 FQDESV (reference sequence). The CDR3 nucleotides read TGTGCCAGCAGCTTTGGGGAGGGGACTGAAGCTTTCTTT. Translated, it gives CASSFGEGTEAFF.

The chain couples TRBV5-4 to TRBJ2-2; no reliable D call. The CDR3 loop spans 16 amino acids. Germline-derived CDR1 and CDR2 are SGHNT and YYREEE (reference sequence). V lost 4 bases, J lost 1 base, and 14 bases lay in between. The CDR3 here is CASSHLASVNTGELFF. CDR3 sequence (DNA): TGTGCCAGCAGCCACCTGGCCAGCGTGAACACCGGGGAGCTGTTTTTT.

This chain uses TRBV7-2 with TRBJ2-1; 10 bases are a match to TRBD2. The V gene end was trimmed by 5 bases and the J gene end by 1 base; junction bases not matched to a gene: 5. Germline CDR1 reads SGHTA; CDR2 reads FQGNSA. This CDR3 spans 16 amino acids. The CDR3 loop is CASSAGLADSYNEQFF. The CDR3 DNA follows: TGTGCCAGCAGCGCCGGACTAGCGGATTCCTACAATGAGCAGTTCTTC.

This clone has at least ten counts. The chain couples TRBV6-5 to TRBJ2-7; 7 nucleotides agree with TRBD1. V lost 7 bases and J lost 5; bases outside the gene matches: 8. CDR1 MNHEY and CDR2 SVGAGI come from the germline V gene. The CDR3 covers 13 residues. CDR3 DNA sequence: TGTGCCAGCAAAATGACAGGGCCCGACGAGCAGTACTTC. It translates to CASKMTGPDEQYF.

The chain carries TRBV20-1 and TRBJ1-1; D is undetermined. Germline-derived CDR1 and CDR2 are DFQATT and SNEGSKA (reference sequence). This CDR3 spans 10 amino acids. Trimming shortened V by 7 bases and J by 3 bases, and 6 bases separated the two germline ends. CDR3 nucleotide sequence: TGCAGTGTCGGTGACACTGAAGCTTTCTTT. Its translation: CSVGDTEAFF.

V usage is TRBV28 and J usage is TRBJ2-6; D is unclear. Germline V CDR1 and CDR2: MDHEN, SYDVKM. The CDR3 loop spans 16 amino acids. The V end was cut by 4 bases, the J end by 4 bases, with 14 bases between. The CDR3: CASSSGLTSGANVLTF. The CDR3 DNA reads TGTGCCAGCAGTTCTGGGCTCACGTCCGGGGCCAACGTCCTGACTTTC.

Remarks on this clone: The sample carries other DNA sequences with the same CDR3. CDR3 in amino acids: CASSRVAGNTGELFF. The CDR3 DNA follows: TGTGCCAGCAGTAGAGTAGCGGGAAACACCGGGGAGCTGTTTTTT. The chain employs TRBV7-9 and TRBJ2-2; 8 bases are a match to TRBD2. Losses at the gene ends were 6 bases for V and 2 bases for J; bases not matched to a gene: 5. Germline CDR1 reads SEHNR; CDR2 reads FQNEAQ (reference sequence). This CDR3 contains 15 residues.

CDR3: CASSQGQVYGYTF. The DNA of the CDR3 is TGTGCCAGCAGCCAGGGGCAGGTCTATGGCTACACCTTC. The chain employs TRBV6-1 and TRBJ1-2; tentative D call: TRBD1 (6 bases). V shed 6 bases and J shed 4 bases, with 12 bases lying between them. CDR1 and CDR2 from the germline V gene are MNHNS and SASEGT. CDR3 length: 13 residues.

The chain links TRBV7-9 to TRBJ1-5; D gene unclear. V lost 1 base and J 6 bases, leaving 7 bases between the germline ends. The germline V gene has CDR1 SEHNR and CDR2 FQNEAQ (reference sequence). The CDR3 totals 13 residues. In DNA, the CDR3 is TGTGCCAGCAGCTTAGACCCTAGTCAGCCCCAGCATTTT. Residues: CASSLDPSQPQHF.

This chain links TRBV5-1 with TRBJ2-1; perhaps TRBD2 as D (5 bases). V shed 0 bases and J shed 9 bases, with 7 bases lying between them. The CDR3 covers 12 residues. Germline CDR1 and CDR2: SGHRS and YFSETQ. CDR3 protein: CASSLASFEQFF. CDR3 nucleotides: TGCGCCAGCAGCTTGGCTAGCTTTGAGCAGTTCTTC.

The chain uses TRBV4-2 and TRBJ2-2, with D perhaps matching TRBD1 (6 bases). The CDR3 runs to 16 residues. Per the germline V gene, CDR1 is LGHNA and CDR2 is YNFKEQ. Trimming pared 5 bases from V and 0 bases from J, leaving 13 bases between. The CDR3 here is CASSLGTYSNTGELFF. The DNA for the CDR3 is TGTGCCAGCAGCTTGGGGACATACTCGAACACCGGGGAGCTGTTTTTT.

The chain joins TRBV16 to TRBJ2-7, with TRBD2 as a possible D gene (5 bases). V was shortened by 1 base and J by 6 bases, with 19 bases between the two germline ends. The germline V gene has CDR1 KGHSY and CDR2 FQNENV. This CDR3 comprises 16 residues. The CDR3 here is CASSQYPALADSEQYF. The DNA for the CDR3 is TGTGCCAGCAGCCAATATCCCGCCCTAGCTGACTCCGAGCAGTACTTC.

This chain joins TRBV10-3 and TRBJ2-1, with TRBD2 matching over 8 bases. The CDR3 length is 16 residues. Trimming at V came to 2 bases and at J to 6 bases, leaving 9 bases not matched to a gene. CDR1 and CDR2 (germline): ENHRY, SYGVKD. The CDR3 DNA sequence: TGTGCCATCAGTGAGGGAGTGGGACTAGGACGCAATGAGCAGTTCTTC. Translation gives CAISEGVGLGRNEQFF.

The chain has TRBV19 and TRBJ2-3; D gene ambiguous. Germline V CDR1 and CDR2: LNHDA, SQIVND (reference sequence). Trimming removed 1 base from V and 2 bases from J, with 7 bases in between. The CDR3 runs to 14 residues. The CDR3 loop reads CASSIAVVTDTQYF. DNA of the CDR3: TGTGCCAGTAGTATAGCTGTGGTCACAGATACGCAGTATTTT. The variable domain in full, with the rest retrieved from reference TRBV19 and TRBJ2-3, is DGGITQSPKYLFRKEGQNVTLSCEQNLNHDAMYWYRQDPGQGLRLIYYSQIVNDFQKGDIAEGYSVSREKKESFPLTVTSAQKNPTAFYLCASSIAVVTDTQYFGPGTRLTVL.

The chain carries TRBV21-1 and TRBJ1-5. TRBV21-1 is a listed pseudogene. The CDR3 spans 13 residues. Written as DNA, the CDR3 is TGTGCCAGACTAGGGACCTCCAATCAGCCCCAGCATTTT. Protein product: CARLGTSNQPQHF.

CDR3 DNA: TGTGCCATCAGTGAGTTGGCACCGAGAGATACGCAGTATTTT. Its translation: CAISELAPRDTQYF. The chain uses TRBV10-3 and TRBJ2-3; D remains ambiguous. The CDR3 has 14 amino acids. Trimming took 1 base from V and 5 from J, leaving 10 bases between them. From germline, CDR1 is ENHRY and CDR2 SYGVKD.

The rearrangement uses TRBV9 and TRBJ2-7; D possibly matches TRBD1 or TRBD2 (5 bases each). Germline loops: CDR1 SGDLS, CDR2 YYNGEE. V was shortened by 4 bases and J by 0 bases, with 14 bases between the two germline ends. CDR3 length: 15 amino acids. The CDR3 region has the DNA TGTGCCAGCAGCCGAGGGGCGTGGAGCTCCTACGAGCAGTACTTC. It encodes CASSRGAWSSYEQYF.

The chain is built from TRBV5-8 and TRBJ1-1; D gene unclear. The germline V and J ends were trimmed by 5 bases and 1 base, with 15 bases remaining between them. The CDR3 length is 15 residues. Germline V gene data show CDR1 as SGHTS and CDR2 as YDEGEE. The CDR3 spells CASSSNLAQNTEAFF. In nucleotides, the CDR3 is TGTGCCAGCAGTTCAAATCTTGCACAGAACACTGAAGCTTTCTTT.

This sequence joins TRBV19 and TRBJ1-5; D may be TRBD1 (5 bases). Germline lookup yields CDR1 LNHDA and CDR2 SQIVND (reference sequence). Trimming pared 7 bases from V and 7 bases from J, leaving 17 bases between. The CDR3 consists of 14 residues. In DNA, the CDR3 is TGTGCCAGTACTTTCACGGCTGGGGGACAGCCCCAGCATTTT. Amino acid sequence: CASTFTAGGQPQHF.

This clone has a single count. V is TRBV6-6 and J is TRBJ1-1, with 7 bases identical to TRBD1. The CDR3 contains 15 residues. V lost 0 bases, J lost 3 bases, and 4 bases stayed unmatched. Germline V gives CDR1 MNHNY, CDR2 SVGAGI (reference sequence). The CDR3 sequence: CASSYSAGGDTEAFF. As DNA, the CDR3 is TGTGCCAGCAGTTACTCGGCAGGGGGGGACACTGAAGCTTTCTTT.